The sequence of this T cell receptor beta chain was determined in a study of T-cell memory formation after mild COVID-19. Findings and caveats of the study: From day 15 to 85, contracting clones were balanced between CD4 and CD8, whereas later expanders leaned toward CD4+.

5'RACE primed at constant segments yielded TCR alpha and TCR beta cDNA libraries bearing sample barcodes and UMIs. TCRdb reprocessed the 5' RACE reads with MiXCR, giving one entry per CDR3 protein. This sample has approximately 240,000 distinct CDR3 sequences, with approximately 16% found just once. V lost 0 bases to trimming and J lost 6 bases, with 15 bases between them. From germline, CDR1 is MGHRA and CDR2 YSYEKL. CDR3 length: 15 residues. With regard to this clonotype: Its target is unknown.

This sequence originates from a man between 18 and 29 years old who had mild COVID-19 (a few samples of this study predate the infection). Cell type and time point are not known. Sequences were obtained from PBMCs or a T cell subset sorted from them (not recorded which). The chain links TRBV4-1 to TRBJ2-7; weak D call: TRBD1 (5 bases). CDR3 DNA: TGCGCCAGCAGCCAAGATTCAGGGTCCCTCCTCGAGCAGTACGTC. Protein sequence: CASSQDSGSLLEQYV.